This T cell receptor (beta chain) emerged from a study of identical twins. MiXCR was run by TCRdb on the 5' RACE reads, yielding one entry per CDR3 protein. The data show about 530,000 distinct CDR3 sequences, roughly 15% seen once. This clonotype was found many times. Its antigen is not identified. Study results and limitations: Within beta out-of-frame sequences, the excess sharing observed between twins was weaker.

These sequences were also reported in another study, on yellow fever vaccine responses in identical twins.

The receptor comes from a woman between 18 and 29 years old in good health. Sequencing was carried out using CD4+ T cells sorted from blood.

The CDR3 reads CASSLAQDSYEQYF. For the CDR3, the DNA is TGTGCCAGCAGTTTAGCGCAGGACAGCTACGAGCAGTACTTC. This sequence joins TRBV12-3 or TRBV12-4 and TRBJ2-7, with a weak D call TRBD1 (6 bases). The CDR3 is 14 amino acids. V lost 0 bases and J lost 3, with 9 bases in between.